The 15 T cell receptor beta chains given below trace back to one sample, sequenced in a study of blood T cell repertoires in COVID-19. Produced via immunoSEQ multiplex PCR; TCRdb's table is partial and in-frame only. The table lists about 480,000 clones, 70% to 90% of them singletons, with less than 2% in the top ten. Sequencing was carried out using PBMCs or T cells enriched from blood (not recorded which). These receptors originate from a woman between 40 and 50 years old who had recovered from COVID-19.

The chain couples TRBV7-6 to TRBJ1-5; the match to TRBD1 covers 7 bases. Per germline, CDR1 SGHVS and CDR2 FNYEAQ. V was pared by 5 bases and J by 6 bases, with 4 bases of the junction left unmatched. The CDR3 runs 13 residues. Written as DNA, the CDR3 is TGTGCCAGCAGCAAAACAGGGGTTCAGCCCCAGCATTTT. Its translation: CASSKTGVQPQHF. The full variable domain, rest sourced from reference TRBV7-6 and TRBJ1-5, is GAGVSQSPRYKVTKRGQDVALRCDPISGHVSLYWYRQALGQGPEFLTYFNYEAQQDKSGLPNDRFSAERPEGSISTLTIQRTEQRDSAMYRCASSKTGVQPQHFGDGTRLSIL.

V gene TRBV11-3 combines with J gene TRBJ2-7; D is unclear. Germline values: CDR1 SGHNT, CDR2 YENEEA. The germline V and J ends were trimmed by 5 bases and 3 bases, with 8 bases remaining between them. The CDR3 runs 12 residues. The CDR3 DNA reads as TGTGCCAGCAGCACCAGGCGCTACGAGCAGTACTTC. As protein: CASSTRRYEQYF.

The rearrangement joins TRBV7-9 to TRBJ1-6; the D is unclear. The germline V gene encodes CDR1 SEHNR and CDR2 FQNEAQ (reference sequence). The CDR3 spans 13 residues. Trimming removed 5 bases at V and 7 bases at J, with 9 bases between. The CDR3 region is CASSPLSNSPLHF. The CDR3 nucleotides are TGTGCCAGCAGCCCACTCTCCAATTCACCCCTCCACTTT.

The count of this clone is one. This sequence joins TRBV18 and TRBJ2-5; 8 nucleotides agree with TRBD2. The CDR3 runs 15 residues. Trimming removed 3 bases from V and 1 base from J; junction bases left unmatched: 4. Germline V lookup: CDR1 KGHSH, CDR2 LQKENI. The CDR3 DNA reads TGTGCCAGCTCACCGCGGGGGGCAATCCAAGAGACCCAGTACTTC. Its protein product is CASSPRGAIQETQYF.

The chain has TRBV29-1 and TRBJ1-2, with D unclear. Between the trimmed V and J ends, which lost 7 bases and 4 bases, there was a span of 13 bases. This CDR3 spans 12 amino acids. Germline loops: CDR1 SQVTM, CDR2 ANQGSEA. The chain's CDR3 is CSAQTLGYGYTF. The CDR3 DNA reads as TGCAGCGCGCAGACCCTAGGCTATGGCTACACCTTC.

V and J are TRBV24-1 and TRBJ2-1; 9 bases are a match to TRBD2. CDR3 size: 16 residues. J gave up 4 bases and V 5 bases, and 8 bases lay outside the gene matches. CDR1 and CDR2 (germline): KGHDR, SFDVKD. The CDR3 DNA reads as TGTGCCACCAGTGGAACTAGCGGGCCGGAGTACAATGAGCAGTTCTTC. It encodes CATSGTSGPEYNEQFF.

This chain uses TRBV11-3 with TRBJ1-6; D gene unclear. V gave up 2 bases and J gave up 7 bases, with 9 bases separating them. CDR1 SGHNT and CDR2 YENEEA come from the germline V gene. CDR3 size: 14 residues. Here the CDR3 DNA reads TGTGCCAGCAGCTTAAGTCAGCGGAATTCACCCCTCCACTTT. Protein sequence: CASSLSQRNSPLHF.

The chain uses TRBV14 and TRBJ2-1; the match to TRBD2 covers 11 bases. J was trimmed by 2 bases and V by 6 bases; bases with no gene match: 3. Germline CDR1 is SGHDN and CDR2 is FVKESK. CDR3 size: 15 residues. In DNA form, the CDR3 reads TGTGCCAGCAGGCAGACTAGCGGGGCCTACAATGAGCAGTTCTTC. Its protein product is CASRQTSGAYNEQFF.

The chain has TRBV5-4 and TRBJ2-2, with a possible D match to TRBD1 (5 bases). Germline values: CDR1 SGHNT, CDR2 YYREEE (reference sequence). V shed 3 bases and J shed 1 base, with 16 bases lying between them. The CDR3 totals 17 residues. CDR3 sequence reads: CASSSNKGAENTGELFF. Written as DNA, the CDR3 is TGTGCCAGCAGCTCGAACAAAGGGGCGGAGAACACCGGGGAGCTGTTTTTT.

This clone was picked up one time. The chain recombines TRBV5-4 with TRBJ1-4, with a tentative D call TRBD1 (5 bases). The CDR3 is 16 residues long. Trimming stripped 1 base from V and 3 bases from J, with 13 bases between. Per the germline V gene, CDR1 is SGHNT and CDR2 is YYREEE (reference sequence). CDR3 sequence reads: CASSLRGLKANEKLFF. DNA for the CDR3: TGTGCCAGCAGCTTGAGGGGCCTCAAGGCTAATGAAAAACTGTTTTTT.

With respect to this clone: Other DNA sequences in this specimen translate into the identical CDR3. J is TRBJ2-1 and V is TRBV19, with 10 bases lining up with TRBD2. Trimming removed 5 bases from V and 2 bases from J; junction bases left unmatched: 0. Per germline, CDR1 LNHDA and CDR2 SQIVND (reference sequence). The CDR3 contains 14 residues. CDR3: CASSLAGAYNEQFF. DNA of the CDR3: TGTGCCAGTAGTCTAGCGGGAGCCTACAATGAGCAGTTCTTC.

This clone came up a few times. The V call is TRBV4-1, the J call TRBJ2-7; TRBD2 matches at 8 bases. V was pared by 0 bases and J by 4 bases, with 11 bases of the junction left unmatched. CDR1 is MGHRA and CDR2 is YSYEKL in the germline V gene. The CDR3 loop spans 17 amino acids. The CDR3 DNA follows: TGCGCCAGCAGCCAAGATGTGCGTAGCGGGAAGTGGTACGAGCAGTACTTC. Its translation is CASSQDVRSGKWYEQYF.

In the case of this clone: Other nucleotide sequences in the sample specify the same CDR3. This chain links TRBV18 with TRBJ1-1; the D is unclear. Looked up from germline, CDR1 is KGHSH and CDR2 is LQKENI. The CDR3 loop spans 12 amino acids. The ends were cut back, 3 bases at V and 3 bases at J, with 5 bases in the middle. The CDR3 loop is CASSPRDTEAFF. The CDR3 DNA reads as TGTGCCAGCTCACCCCGAGACACTGAAGCTTTCTTT.

V gene TRBV19 combines with J gene TRBJ2-1, with 9 positions matching TRBD2. The length of the CDR3 is 18 residues. V gave up 6 bases and J gave up 4 bases; unmatched junction bases: 16. Germline-derived CDR1 and CDR2 are LNHDA and SQIVND (reference sequence). CDR3 sequence (DNA): TGTGCCAGTAGGATTCCCGGGACTAGCCTACATGGATACAATGAGCAGTTCTTC. It encodes CASRIPGTSLHGYNEQFF. The full variable domain, in which reference TRBV19 and TRBJ2-1 provide the parts outside the CDR3, is DGGITQSPKYLFRKEGQNVTLSCEQNLNHDAMYWYRQDPGQGLRLIYYSQIVNDFQKGDIAEGYSVSREKKESFPLTVTSAQKNPTAFYLCASRIPGTSLHGYNEQFFGPGTRLTVL.

The chain is built from TRBV4-3 and TRBJ2-7, with D perhaps TRBD2 (6 bases). Trimming shortened V by 0 bases and J by 7 bases, and 13 bases separated the two germline ends. Germline-derived CDR1 and CDR2 are LGHNA and YSLEER. The CDR3 runs to 14 residues. This CDR3 reads CASSQDWASDEQYF. For the CDR3, the DNA is TGCGCCAGCAGCCAAGATTGGGCTAGCGATGAGCAGTACTTC.